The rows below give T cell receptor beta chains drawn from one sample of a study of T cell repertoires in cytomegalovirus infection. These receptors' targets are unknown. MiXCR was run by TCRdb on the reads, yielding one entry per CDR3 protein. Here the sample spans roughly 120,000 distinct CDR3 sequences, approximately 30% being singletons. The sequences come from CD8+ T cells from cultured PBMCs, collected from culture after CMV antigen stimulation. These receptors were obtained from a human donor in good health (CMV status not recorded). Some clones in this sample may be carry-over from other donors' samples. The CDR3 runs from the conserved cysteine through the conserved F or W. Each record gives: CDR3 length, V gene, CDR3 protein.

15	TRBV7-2	CASSPSPGTGTEAFF
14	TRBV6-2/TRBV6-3	CASSVAAGNTEAFF
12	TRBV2	CAIYDGARGYTF
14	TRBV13	CASSFQGVVTEAFF
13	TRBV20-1	CSARGDRAYEQYF
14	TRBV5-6	CASSLYTPGGKLFF
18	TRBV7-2	CASSLVTVAQNPNSPLHF
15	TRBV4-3	CASSQARTGLYEQYF
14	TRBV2	CASREGQGVFEAFF
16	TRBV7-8	CASSLVAGGAGGELFF
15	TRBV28	CASSFPRERGTEAFF
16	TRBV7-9	CASPRTGGHYNYGYTF
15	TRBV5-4	CASSSLSGYQETQYF
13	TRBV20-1	CSARDRTPYEQYF
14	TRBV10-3	CAISDSMSTDTQYF
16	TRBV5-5	CASSGTGGGSYNEQFF
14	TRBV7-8	CASSARDIGYEQYF
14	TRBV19	CVSSGQGAHYGYTF
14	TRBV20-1	CSVLTPDGRETQYF
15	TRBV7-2	CASSTPSGITDTQYF
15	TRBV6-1	CASSEAPLETYEQYF
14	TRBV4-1	CASSPYAITGELFF
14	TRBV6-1	CASGSGATNSPLHF
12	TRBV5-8	CASSLDGYIQYF
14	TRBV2	CASSVRQGNSPLHF
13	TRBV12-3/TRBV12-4	CASSLLGTGELFF
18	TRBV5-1	CASSPLNWIGGGQNIQYF
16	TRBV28	CASSFMAGIGNTEAFF